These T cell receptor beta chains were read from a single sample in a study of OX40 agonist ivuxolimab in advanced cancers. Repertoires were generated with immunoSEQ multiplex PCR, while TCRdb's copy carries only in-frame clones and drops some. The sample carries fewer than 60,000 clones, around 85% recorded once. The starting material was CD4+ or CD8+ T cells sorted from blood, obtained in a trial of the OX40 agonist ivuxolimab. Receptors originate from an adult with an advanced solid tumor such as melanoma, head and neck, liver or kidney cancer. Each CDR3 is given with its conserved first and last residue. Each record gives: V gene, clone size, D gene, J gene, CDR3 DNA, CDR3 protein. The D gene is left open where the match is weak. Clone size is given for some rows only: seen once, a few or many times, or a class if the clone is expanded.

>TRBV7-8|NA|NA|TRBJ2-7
TGTGCCAGCAGCTTAGAAGGGAGGGAGCAGTACTTC
CASSLEGREQYF
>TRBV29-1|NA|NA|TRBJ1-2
TGCAGCGTTGATGATTGGGAGACTCAGGATAACTATGGCTACACCTTC
CSVDDWETQDNYGYTF
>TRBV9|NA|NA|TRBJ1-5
TGTGCCAGCAGCCCCTTTGGGTCAGAAGATCAGCCCCAGCATTTT
CASSPFGSEDQPQHF
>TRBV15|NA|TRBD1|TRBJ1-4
TGTGCCACCAAGCAGGGGGCTGCTAATGAAAAACTGTTTTTT
CATKQGAANEKLFF
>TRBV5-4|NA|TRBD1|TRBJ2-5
TGTGCCAGCAGCCTTGAACCGGGACAGGGGGCATTTGAGACCCAGTACTTC
CASSLEPGQGAFETQYF
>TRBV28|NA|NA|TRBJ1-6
TGTGCCTCTTCCCCCGACACTTCCAACTCCTATAATTCACCCCTCCACTTT
CASSPDTSNSYNSPLHF
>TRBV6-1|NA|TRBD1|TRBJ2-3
TGTGCCAGCAGGGACAGGGTTGGCACAGATACGCAGTATTTT
CASRDRVGTDTQYF
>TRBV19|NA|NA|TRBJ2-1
TGTGCCAGTAGTATGGGGACCCTACATGAGCAGTTCTTC
CASSMGTLHEQFF
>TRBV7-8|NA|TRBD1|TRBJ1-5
TGTGCCAGCAGCCCACTCAACAGGGGTCGGCCCCAGCATTTT
CASSPLNRGRPQHF
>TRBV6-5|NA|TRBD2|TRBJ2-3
TGTGCCAGCAGTTATCGGCGGGGGGGTATCGTAGATACGCAGTATTTT
CASSYRRGGIVDTQYF
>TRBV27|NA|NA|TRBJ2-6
TGTGCCAGCACAGTCAGATACCCCTCTGGGGCCAACGTCCTGACTTTC
CASTVRYPSGANVLTF
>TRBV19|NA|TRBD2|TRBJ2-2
TGTGCCAGTAGTATAGAGTCTTCGCGGGGGGGCCCCGGGGAGCTGTTTTTT
CASSIESSRGGPGELFF
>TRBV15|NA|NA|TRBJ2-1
TGTGCCACCAGCGGGGGGCCCGCTCGGGATGAGCAGTTCTTC
CATSGGPARDEQFF
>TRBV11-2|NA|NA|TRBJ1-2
TGTGCCAGCAGCTTAGGGTCACGGGACGGCTACACCTTC
CASSLGSRDGYTF
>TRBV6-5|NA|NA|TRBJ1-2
TGTGCCAGCAGCCCCGGGGGCGTCTATGGCTACACCTTC
CASSPGGVYGYTF
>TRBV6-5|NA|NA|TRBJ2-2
TGTGCCAGCAGTCTTTTAGCCGGGGAGCTGTTTTTT
CASSLLAGELFF
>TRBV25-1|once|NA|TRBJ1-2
TGTGCCAGCAGTGCCCCCGGGGTAGTCGGCGGCTGGGGTTATGGCTACACCTTC
CASSAPGVVGGWGYGYTF
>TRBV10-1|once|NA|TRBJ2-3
TGCGCCAGCAGTGAGTCGCTGGGTAGCACAGATACGCAGTATTTT
CASSESLGSTDTQYF
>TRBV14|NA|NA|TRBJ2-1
TGTGCCAGCAGCCAAGTAGGTTGGCATGAGCAGTTCTTC
CASSQVGWHEQFF
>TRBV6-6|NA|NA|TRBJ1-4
TGTGCCAGCAGCAACCTACGAGGGGTCGGTGAAAAACTGTTTTTT
CASSNLRGVGEKLFF
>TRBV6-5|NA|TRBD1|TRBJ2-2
TGTGCCACCTCCGGGACAGGGGCCGGGGAGCTGTTTTTT
CATSGTGAGELFF
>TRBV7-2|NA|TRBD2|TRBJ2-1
TGTGCCAGCAGCTTATGGGGGTTTACTAGCGGGGACAATGAGCAGTTCTTC
CASSLWGFTSGDNEQFF
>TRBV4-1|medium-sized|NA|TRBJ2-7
TGCGCCAGCAGCCAAGGGACAGCGACCTACGAGCAGTACTTC
CASSQGTATYEQYF
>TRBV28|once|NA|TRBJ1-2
TGTGCCAGCAGTTTACCGAGATATTCCTATGGCTACACCTTC
CASSLPRYSYGYTF
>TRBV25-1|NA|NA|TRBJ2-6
TGTGCCAGCAGTGAATATTTTGAACCCAGCTCTGGGGCCAACGTCCTGACTTTC
CASSEYFEPSSGANVLTF
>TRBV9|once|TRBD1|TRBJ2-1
TGTGCCAGCAGCGTAGGAGGAGGACAGGGGTCCTACAATGAGCAGTTCTTC
CASSVGGGQGSYNEQFF
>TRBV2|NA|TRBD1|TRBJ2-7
TGTGCCAGCAGTGAGGGACAGGGGATCGACGAGCAGTACTTC
CASSEGQGIDEQYF
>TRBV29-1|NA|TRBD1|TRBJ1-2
TGCAGCGCCCCCTCCTCAGGGGGGAACTATGGCTACACCTTC
CSAPSSGGNYGYTF
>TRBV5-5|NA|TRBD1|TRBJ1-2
TGTGCCAGCAGCTTGGTCGGACAGGGGATGGGCTATGGCTACACCTTC
CASSLVGQGMGYGYTF
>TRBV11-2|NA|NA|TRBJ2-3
TGTGCCAGCAGCTTATCCTTCTCAGATACGCAGTATTTT
CASSLSFSDTQYF
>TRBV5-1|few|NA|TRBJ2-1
TGCGCCAGCAGCGTCAAAACAGGGAAGGAGCAGTTCTTC
CASSVKTGKEQFF
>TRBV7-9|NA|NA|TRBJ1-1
TGTGCCAGCAGCTTTTTCGTGAACACTGAAGCTTTCTTT
CASSFFVNTEAFF
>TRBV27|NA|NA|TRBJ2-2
TGTGCCAGCAGCCTTCGCACCGGGGAGCTGTTTTTT
CASSLRTGELFF
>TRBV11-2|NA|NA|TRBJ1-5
TGTGCCAGCAGCTTGGGGGTGGGTAGCAATCAGCCCCAGCATTTT
CASSLGVGSNQPQHF
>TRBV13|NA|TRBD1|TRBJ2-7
TGTGCCAGCAGCCCCCCAAGCGGGGACAGGGTGTCCTACGAGCAGTACTTC
CASSPPSGDRVSYEQYF
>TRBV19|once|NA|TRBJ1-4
TGTGCCAGTAGTATCTTGGGAGCGGAACTGTTTTTT
CASSILGAELFF
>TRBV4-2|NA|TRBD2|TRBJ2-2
TGTGCCAGCAGCCCTCGTGGTAGCGGGGGGGAGGACACCGGGGAGCTGTTTTTT
CASSPRGSGGEDTGELFF
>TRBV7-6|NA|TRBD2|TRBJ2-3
TGTGCCAGCAGCGCTCGTAGCGGGGGGCGCACAGATACGCAGTATTTT
CASSARSGGRTDTQYF
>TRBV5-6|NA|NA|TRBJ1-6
TGTGCCAGCAGCTCGGCAGGGTCTAATTCACCCCTCCACTTT
CASSSAGSNSPLHF
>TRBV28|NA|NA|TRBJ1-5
TGTGCCAGCAGTTGGGGGGTAAATCAGCCCCAGCATTTT
CASSWGVNQPQHF
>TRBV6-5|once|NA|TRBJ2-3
TGTGCCAGCAGCCCGGGGATGCGGGGCCCAGATACGCAGTATTTT
CASSPGMRGPDTQYF
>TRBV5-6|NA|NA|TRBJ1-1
TGTGCCAGCAGTCCCGGAGGAGCCTGGCCTGAAGCTTTCTTT
CASSPGGAWPEAFF
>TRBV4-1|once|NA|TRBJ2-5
TGCGCCAGCAGCCAAGGGGGGGTGAACCAAGAGACCCAGTACTTC
CASSQGGVNQETQYF
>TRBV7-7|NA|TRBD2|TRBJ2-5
TGTGCCAGCAGCTTACATCTAGCGGGGGGGCAAGAGACCCAGTACTTC
CASSLHLAGGQETQYF
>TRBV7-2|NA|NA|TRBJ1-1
TGTGCCAGCAGCTTAGTTTGGGGACTGACGATGAACACTGAAGCTTTCTTT
CASSLVWGLTMNTEAFF